These 9 T cell receptor beta chains were sequenced from one sample in a study of early T cells in non-severe SARS-CoV-2 infection. MiXCR was run by TCRdb on the 5' RACE reads, yielding one entry per CDR3 protein. There are 74,000 or so distinct CDR3 sequences in the sample; roughly 13% occur only once, and 1.1% lies in the top ten. Specimen: whole blood. These receptors came from an adult who was a healthcare worker with PCR-confirmed SARS-CoV-2 infection or an uninfected control (not recorded which).

This clonotype was observed many times. The CDR3 sequence is CASSAMNTEAFF. The CDR3 DNA reads as TGTGCCAGCAGCGCCATGAACACTGAAGCTTTCTTT. This chain connects TRBV28 to TRBJ1-1; no definite D call. CDR1 and CDR2 from the germline V gene are MDHEN and SYDVKM. V lost 6 bases to trimming and J lost 0 bases, with 5 bases between them. The CDR3 loop spans 12 amino acids.

This clonotype has just a few counts. The gene calls are TRBV24-1 and TRBJ1-1; 8 bases are a match to TRBD1. Trimming at V came to 7 bases and at J to 3 bases, leaving 6 bases not matched to a gene. Germline V lookup: CDR1 KGHDR, CDR2 SFDVKD. The CDR3 is 14 residues long. Written as DNA, the CDR3 is TGTGCCACCAGCCCAGGGGGCGCGGACACTGAAGCTTTCTTT. It translates to CATSPGGADTEAFF.

Concerning this clonotype: A much bigger clone sits one base away, suggesting this may be a read error. The rearrangement uses TRBV7-6 and TRBJ1-2, with D possibly matching TRBD1 (5 bases). Trimming removed 5 bases from V and 6 bases from J, with 13 bases in between. Germline CDR1 SGHVS, CDR2 FNYEAQ. CDR3 size: 13 residues. DNA of the CDR3: TGTGCCAGCAGCCGGGACGGAAACCATGGCTACACCTTC. Protein: CASSRDGNHGYTF.

This clonotype was detected a few times. This chain joins TRBV11-2 and TRBJ2-1; D possibly corresponds to TRBD2 (6 bases). The CDR3 has 13 amino acids. In germline, CDR1 is SGHAT, CDR2 FQNNGV. Trimming cost V 10 bases and J 0 bases, with 10 bases left between them. CDR3 amino acids: CATGGDSYNEQFF. The CDR3 DNA follows: TGTGCCACCGGGGGTGACTCCTACAATGAGCAGTTCTTC.

The rearrangement joins TRBV12-3 or TRBV12-4 to TRBJ2-1; D may be TRBD1 (6 bases). The V gene lost 5 bases and the J gene lost 10 bases, with 12 bases spanning the gap. The CDR3 has 12 amino acids. The CDR3, as DNA: TGTGCCAGCAGTCAAGGACAGCTAGAGCAGTTCTTC. Translating it yields CASSQGQLEQFF.

There are a few counts of this clonotype. The rearrangement joins TRBV18 to TRBJ2-2; 8 bases agree with TRBD1. CDR1 is KGHSH and CDR2 is LQKENI in the germline V gene. The CDR3 loop spans 16 amino acids. Trimming at V came to 0 bases and at J to 5 bases, leaving 5 bases not matched to a gene. This CDR3 is CASSPPNRGNTGELFF. CDR3 nucleotides: TGTGCCAGCTCACCACCGAACAGGGGGAATACCGGGGAGCTGTTTTTT.

A few counts support this clonotype. The chain combines TRBV20-1 with TRBJ2-3, with TRBD1 as a possible D gene (6 bases). The CDR3 covers 14 residues. Trimming pared 4 bases from V and 4 bases from J, leaving 15 bases between. The germline CDR1 and CDR2 sequences are DFQATT and SNEGSKA (reference sequence). The CDR3, as DNA: TGCAGTGCTAATACAGGGCTTCCCCCAGATACGCAGTATTTT. It translates to CSANTGLPPDTQYF.

This chain connects TRBV9 to TRBJ1-1; the D is unclear. Germline CDR1 and CDR2: SGDLS and YYNGEE. This CDR3 is built from 14 residues. The V end was cut by 0 bases, the J end by 8 bases, with 14 bases between. The CDR3 DNA sequence: TGTGCCAGCAGCGTAGTATCCAGTAGTTTGGAAGCTTTCTTT. Translation gives CASSVVSSSLEAFF. Together with reference TRBV9 and TRBJ1-1, the CDR3 gives the full variable domain: DSGVTQTPKHLITATGQRVTLRCSPRSGDLSVYWYQQSLDQGLQFLIQYYNGEERAKGNILERFSAQQFPDLHSELNLSSLELGDSALYFCASSVVSSSLEAFFGQGTRLTVV.

This clonotype was picked up many times. The J gene is TRBJ1-1, the V gene TRBV4-3; 8 nucleotides align to TRBD1. Germline lookup yields CDR1 LGHNA and CDR2 YSLEER. J lost 1 base, V lost 3 bases, and 1 base had no gene match. This CDR3 region has 14 residues. This CDR3 reads CASSQDRANTEAFF. The CDR3 bases are TGCGCCAGCAGCCAGGACAGGGCGAACACTGAAGCTTTCTTT.